The T cell receptor beta chain under discussion was sequenced for a study of shared clonotypes between healthy human individuals. Study-level information: Aged 18 to 49, the donors were a couple of women and a few men. General study points: The naive CD4 repertoires of a handful of donors were compared, and around 5% of clonotypes were shared.

This CDR3 has 16 amino acids. Trimming pared 5 bases from V and 1 base from J, leaving 15 bases between. Germline-derived CDR1 and CDR2 are SGHNT and YENEEA. Over several immunoSEQ plates, each subset's genomic DNA was distributed in even portions. Assay used: immunoSEQ multiplex PCR; TCRdb lists only in-frame clones, some missing. The table records around 1,000,000 clones, roughly 80% of them present only once. This clone was observed a few times. Its antigen is as yet unknown. The chain is built from TRBV11-3 and TRBJ2-1; D gene uncertain. Sequenced input: memory CD4+ T cells from PBMCs. Documented subset: CD45RA-negative fraction. The receptor was derived from a man between 18 and 35 years old in good health. Some clones in this sample may be carry-over from other donors' samples. CDR3 loop: CASSTTWTRSYNEQFF. The CDR3 nucleotides are TGTGCCAGCAGCACAACTTGGACCCGATCCTACAATGAGCAGTTCTTC.